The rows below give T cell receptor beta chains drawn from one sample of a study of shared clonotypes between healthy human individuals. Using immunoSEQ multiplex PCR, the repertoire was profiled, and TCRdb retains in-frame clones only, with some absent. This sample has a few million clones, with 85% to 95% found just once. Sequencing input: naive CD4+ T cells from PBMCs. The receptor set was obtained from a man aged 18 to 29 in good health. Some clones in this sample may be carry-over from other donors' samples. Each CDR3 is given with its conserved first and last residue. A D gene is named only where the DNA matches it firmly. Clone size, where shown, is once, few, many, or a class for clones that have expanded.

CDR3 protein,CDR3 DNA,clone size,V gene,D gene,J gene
CASNSGLSPYEQYF,TGTGCCAGCAATTCAGGGTTAAGCCCCTACGAGCAGTACTTC,NA,TRBV28,NA,TRBJ2-7
CASSLGSGTTNPPYF,TGTGCCAGCAGCTTAGGTTCCGGGACAACCAACCCACCGTACTTC,NA,TRBV7-9,NA,TRBJ2-7
CASSTRRGTYSYEQYF,TGTGCCAGCAGTACCCGCCGAGGTACATACTCCTACGAGCAGTACTTC,NA,TRBV27,NA,TRBJ2-7
CASTLPEQGSGPEAFF,TGTGCCAGCACCCTCCCCGAACAGGGTTCAGGGCCTGAAGCTTTCTTT,few,TRBV27,NA,TRBJ1-1
CASRLQGPAIQYF,TGTGCCAGCAGACTACAGGGACCGGCCATTCAGTACTTC,NA,TRBV2,NA,TRBJ2-4
CASSWTGGFYEQYF,TGTGCCAGCAGCTGGACGGGAGGTTTCTACGAGCAGTACTTC,NA,TRBV7-2,TRBD2,TRBJ2-7
CASSEVTHYEQYF,TGTGCCAGCAGTGAGGTGACTCACTACGAGCAGTACTTC,NA,TRBV6-1,NA,TRBJ2-7
CASSVTGGGYGYTF,TGTGCCAGCAGTGTGACAGGGGGTGGCTATGGCTACACCTTC,NA,TRBV6-4,TRBD1,TRBJ1-2
CASSFGGEGADTQYF,TGCGCCAGCAGCTTTGGGGGCGAAGGGGCAGATACGCAGTATTTT,NA,TRBV5-1,NA,TRBJ2-3
CAWSVRSPGRGSGNTIYF,TGTGCCTGGAGTGTAAGGAGTCCCGGGCGGGGCTCTGGAAACACCATATATTTT,NA,TRBV30,NA,TRBJ1-3
CASSPRLSYNEQFF,TGTGCCAGCAGCCCCCGCTTGTCCTACAATGAGCAGTTCTTC,NA,TRBV7-9,NA,TRBJ2-1
CASSLMDLGRTNTEAFF,TGTGCCAGCAGCCTAATGGACCTTGGACGGACGAACACTGAAGCTTTCTTT,NA,TRBV13,NA,TRBJ1-1
CASRTRHPLPDYGYTF,TGTGCCAGTAGAACCCGGCACCCACTACCAGACTATGGCTACACCTTC,NA,TRBV19,NA,TRBJ1-2
CASSQLRMEGNTIYF,TGTGCCAGCAGCCAACTTAGGATGGAAGGAAACACCATATATTTT,NA,TRBV11-2,NA,TRBJ1-3
CASSQSRFRGNPPEQYF,TGTGCCAGCAGCCAATCCCGTTTTCGGGGGAACCCGCCGGAGCAGTACTTC,NA,TRBV16,NA,TRBJ2-7
CASSLVYWDSGELFF,TGTGCCAGCAGCTTAGTTTATTGGGATTCCGGGGAGCTGTTTTTT,NA,TRBV7-2,NA,TRBJ2-2
CASSPGGARNQETQYF,TGTGCCAGCAGTCCCGGTGGCGCCAGAAACCAAGAGACCCAGTACTTC,NA,TRBV28,NA,TRBJ2-5
CASSTPVAGNTEAFF,TGTGCCAGTAGTACTCCGGTCGCGGGCAACACTGAAGCTTTCTTT,NA,TRBV19,NA,TRBJ1-1
CASSVSTSGVAEQYF,TGTGCCAGCAGCGTCTCGACTAGCGGGGTTGCCGAGCAGTACTTC,NA,TRBV11-2,TRBD2,TRBJ2-7
CASSPSVSSYNEQFF,TGTGCCAGCTCACCATCCGTTAGCTCCTACAATGAGCAGTTCTTC,NA,TRBV18,NA,TRBJ2-1
CASSLPGVGGYTF,TGTGCCAGCAGTTTGCCAGGGGTAGGCGGCTACACCTTC,few,TRBV28,NA,TRBJ1-2
CASGGQGVRGYTF,TGTGCCAGCGGGGGACAGGGGGTGCGTGGCTACACCTTC,few,TRBV6-5,TRBD1,TRBJ1-2